The clone carrying this T cell receptor (beta chain) was counted between two and nine times. The antigen is not known. The data are from a study of regulatory T cells in long-lasting Graves disease. General study results and limits: Persistent disease was characterized by preferential usage of TRBV28, TRBJ1-2 and TRBJ2-5.

Per germline, CDR1 LNHNV and CDR2 YYDKDF (reference sequence). V gave up 6 bases and J gave up 2 bases, with 17 bases separating them. The CDR3 has 16 residues. The sample's time point: persistent/refractory GD, antithyroid drugs over 5 years with positive TRAb. Construction of the TCR library relied on RNA isolated from PBMCs. By American Thyroid Association guidelines, Graves' disease was diagnosed in the cohort. Arm-PCR with iRepertoire HTBI primers amplified the CDR3 regions for these TCR beta libraries. MiXCR was run by TCRdb on the multiplex PCR reads, yielding one entry per CDR3 protein. In the table there are a few hundred thousand distinct CDR3 sequences, over 20% of which are singletons.

V gene TRBV15 combines with J gene TRBJ1-5; D unresolved. The clonotype originates from a female donor with Graves disease. This specimen was peripheral blood mononuclear cells (PBMCs), taken when the disease was refractory, from a patient treated with antithyroid drugs. The CDR3 sequence: CATRETRGSGNQPQHF. The CDR3 coding sequence is TGTGCCACCAGGGAGACGCGAGGGAGCGGCAATCAGCCCCAGCATTTT.